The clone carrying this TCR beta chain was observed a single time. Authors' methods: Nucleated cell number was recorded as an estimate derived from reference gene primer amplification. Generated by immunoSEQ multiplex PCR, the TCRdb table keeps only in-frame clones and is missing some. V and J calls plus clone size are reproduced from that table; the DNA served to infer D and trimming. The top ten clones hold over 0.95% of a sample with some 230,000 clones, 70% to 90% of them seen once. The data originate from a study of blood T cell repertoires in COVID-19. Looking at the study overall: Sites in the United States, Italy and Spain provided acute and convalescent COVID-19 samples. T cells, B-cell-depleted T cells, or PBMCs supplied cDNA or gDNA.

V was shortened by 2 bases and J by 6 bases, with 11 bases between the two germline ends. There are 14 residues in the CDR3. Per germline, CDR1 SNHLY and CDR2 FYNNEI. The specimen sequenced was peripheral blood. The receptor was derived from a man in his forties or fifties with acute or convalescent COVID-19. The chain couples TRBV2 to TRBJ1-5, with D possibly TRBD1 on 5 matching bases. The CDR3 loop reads CASSETDDSQPQHF. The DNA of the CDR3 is TGTGCCAGCAGTGAAACAGACGACAGTCAGCCCCAGCATTTT. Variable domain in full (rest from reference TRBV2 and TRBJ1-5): EPEVTQTPSHQVTQMGQEVILRCVPISNHLYFYWYRQILGQKVEFLVSFYNNEISEKSEIFDDQFSVERPDGSNFTLKIRSTKLEDSAMYFCASSETDDSQPQHFGDGTRLSIL.